Below are 30 T cell receptor beta chains sequenced from a single sample in a study of T cell clonotyping in hematopoietic cell transplantation. The protocol was immunoSEQ multiplex PCR, while the TCRdb copy is restricted to in-frame clones and leaves out a portion. This sample yields about 44,000 clones, of which 85% to 95% are seen a single time; roughly 0.85% belongs to the top ten. Input material: peripheral blood mononuclear cells. The receptors were sampled from a woman aged 50 to 60 in good health. Some clones in this sample may be carry-over from other donors' samples.

This chain uses TRBV7-2 with TRBJ2-3; D not resolved. Germline CDR1 and CDR2: SGHTA and FQGNSA. Trimming stripped 4 bases from V and 7 bases from J, with 6 bases between. There are 11 residues in the CDR3. The CDR3 region has the DNA TGTGCCAGCAGCTCCGACTATACGCAGTATTTT. This translates into CASSSDYTQYF. Complete variable domain (other parts from reference TRBV7-2 and TRBJ2-3): GAGVSQSPSNKVTEKGKDVELRCDPISGHTALYWYRQSLGQGLEFLIYFQGNSAPDKSGLPSDRFSAERTGGSVSTLTIQRTQQEDSAVYLCASSSDYTQYFGPGTRLTVL.

This chain uses TRBV5-1 with TRBJ2-5, with a weak D call TRBD2 (6 bases). The germline V gene has CDR1 SGHRS and CDR2 YFSETQ. V gave up 5 bases and J gave up 2 bases, with 13 bases separating them. This CDR3 comprises 14 residues. CDR3 nucleotides: TGCGCCAGCAGGCCTGGAGGGGCACAAGAGACCCAGTACTTC. Translating gives CASRPGGAQETQYF.

This clone was recorded only once. The rearrangement links TRBV28 to TRBJ1-3, with TRBD1 matching 8 bases. Germline trimming cut 6 bases from V and 0 bases from J; bases unmatched to any gene: 4. CDR1 and CDR2 from the germline V gene are MDHEN and SYDVKM. CDR3 length: 15 amino acids. The CDR3 spells CASSPTGGSGNTIYF. As DNA, the CDR3 is TGTGCCAGCAGCCCCACAGGGGGCTCTGGAAACACCATATATTTT.

The rearrangement joins TRBV6-1 to TRBJ1-2; tentatively, D is TRBD1 (6 bases). V lost 7 bases and J lost 7, with 19 bases in between. Per germline, CDR1 MNHNS and CDR2 SASEGT. The CDR3 spans 14 residues. The CDR3 nucleotides read TGTGCCAGCAATCTCGACAGGTCGGGCGGTGGCTACACCTTC. It translates to CASNLDRSGGGYTF.

This clone has only one observation. This chain links TRBV5-6 with TRBJ2-4, with 9 bases matching TRBD2. The V gene end was trimmed by 4 bases and the J gene end by 5 bases; junction bases not matched to a gene: 4. The CDR3 is 14 residues long. Germline V gives CDR1 SGHDT, CDR2 YYEEEE. Written as DNA, the CDR3 is TGTGCCAGCAGCCTGGCTAGCGGGGAAAACATTCAGTACTTC. Translating gives CASSLASGENIQYF.

The chain uses TRBV4-3 and TRBJ1-6; a possible D gene is TRBD1 (6 bases). This CDR3 has 15 amino acids. V lost 0 bases and J 10 bases, leaving 13 bases between the germline ends. Germline V gives CDR1 LGHNA, CDR2 YSLEER. CDR3 protein: CASSQESRGASPLHF. The CDR3 bases are TGCGCCAGCAGCCAAGAATCCAGGGGCGCCTCACCCCTCCACTTT.

The chain has TRBV15 and TRBJ1-2; TRBD1 matches 7 bases. This CDR3 is built from 14 residues. Germline-derived CDR1 and CDR2 are LNHNV and YYDKDF (reference sequence). Trimming took 1 base from V and 8 from J; bases not matched to a gene: 7. The DNA for the CDR3 is TGTGCCACCAGCAGAGCAACAGGGGAACGGGGCTACACCTTC. It yields the protein CATSRATGERGYTF.

The V gene is TRBV9, the J gene TRBJ2-5; 15 bases align to TRBD2. The CDR3 sequence is 17 residues long. J was trimmed by 5 bases and V by 0 bases; bases with no gene match: 5. CDR1 and CDR2 from the germline V gene are SGDLS and YYNGEE. For the CDR3, the DNA is TGTGCCAGCAGCGTAGGGACTAGCGGGGGGGCCAGGGAGACCCAGTACTTC. It is translated as CASSVGTSGGARETQYF.

The CDR3 nucleotides read TGTGCCAGTAGAAAAGGACAAGAGAGCTTTAACTATGGCTACACCTTC. Amino acids: CASRKGQESFNYGYTF. The chain links TRBV19 to TRBJ1-2; TRBD1 is a possible D gene (5 bases). From germline, CDR1 is LNHDA and CDR2 SQIVND (reference sequence). Trimming stripped 6 bases from V and 1 base from J, with 18 bases between. The CDR3 totals 16 residues.

This clone has a single count. The V and J genes are TRBV7-7 and TRBJ2-5; D call uncertain. CDR1 and CDR2 (germline): SSHAT, FNYEAQ (reference sequence). The CDR3 contains 13 residues. Trimming cost V 1 base and J 2 bases, with 5 bases left between them. The CDR3 reads CASSLGLQETQYF. The CDR3 nucleotides read TGTGCCAGCAGCTTAGGGCTGCAAGAGACCCAGTACTTC.

This clone was seen a few times. This chain links TRBV6-4 with TRBJ2-3; 8 bases are shared with TRBD2. CDR3 length equals 14 residues. Germline CDR1 MRHNA, CDR2 SNTAGT. Unmatched junction bases numbered 0, after V lost 3 bases and J lost 1 base. The CDR3 spells CASSEAGGTDTQYF. The CDR3, as DNA: TGTGCCAGCAGTGAAGCGGGGGGCACAGATACGCAGTATTTT.

The chain is built from TRBV2 and TRBJ2-7; D is unresolved. V was pared by 1 base and J by 4 bases, with 14 bases between. Germline CDR1 reads SNHLY; CDR2 reads FYNNEI. This CDR3 region has 15 residues. DNA of the CDR3: TGTGCCAGCAGTGAAGGTATAGGCGGAATGTACGAGCAGTACTTC. Translated, it gives CASSEGIGGMYEQYF.

The gene calls are TRBV11-3 and TRBJ1-2, with D tentatively TRBD1 (6 bases). The V gene lost 1 base and the J gene lost 13 bases, with 13 bases spanning the gap. This CDR3 is built from 12 residues. Germline V lookup: CDR1 SGHNT, CDR2 YENEEA. The CDR3: CASSLGQGKFTF. CDR3 coding DNA: TGTGCCAGCAGCTTAGGGCAGGGGAAGTTCACCTTC.

A few counts support this clone. This chain links TRBV28 with TRBJ1-3; D gene ambiguous. The ends were cut back, 7 bases at V and 1 base at J, with 5 bases in the middle. CDR1 MDHEN and CDR2 SYDVKM come from the germline V gene. This CDR3 has 12 amino acids. The CDR3 bases are TGTGCCAGCAACAGATCTGGAAACACCATATATTTT. Translating it yields CASNRSGNTIYF. The full variable domain, completed using reference TRBV28 and TRBJ1-3, is DVKVTQSSRYLVKRTGEKVFLECVQDMDHENMFWYRQDPGLGLRLIYFSYDVKMKEKGDIPEGYSVSREKKERFSLILESASTNQTSMYLCASNRSGNTIYFGEGSWLTVV.

The chain uses TRBV7-8 and TRBJ2-3; 8 bases are shared with TRBD1. CDR3 length: 17 residues. V lost 2 bases, J lost 0 bases, and 7 bases stayed unmatched. Germline V CDR1 and CDR2: SGHVS, FQNEAQ. CDR3 loop: CASSLSYRDRSTDTQYF. For the CDR3, the DNA is TGTGCCAGCAGCTTATCCTACCGGGACAGGAGCACAGATACGCAGTATTTT.

This chain links TRBV28 with TRBJ1-5; D gene uncertain. Germline V gene sequence: CDR1 MDHEN, CDR2 SYDVKM. Trimming shortened V by 6 bases and J by 3 bases, and 6 bases separated the two germline ends. The CDR3 is 12 residues long. CDR3 loop: CASRGPNQPQHF. The CDR3 DNA sequence: TGTGCCAGCAGGGGTCCCAATCAGCCCCAGCATTTT.

The CDR3 protein is CASRQLRSGNTIYF. CDR3 DNA sequence: TGTGCCAGCAGACAGCTACGCTCTGGAAACACCATATATTTT. The V and J genes are TRBV6-5 and TRBJ1-3; the D is unclear. V lost 6 bases and J 0 bases, leaving 9 bases between the germline ends. The CDR3 is made up of 14 amino acids. Germline V gene sequence: CDR1 MNHEY, CDR2 SVGAGI.

The V gene is TRBV27, the J gene TRBJ1-6; D may be TRBD1 (5 bases). This CDR3 is 14 amino acids long. CDR1 is MNHEY and CDR2 is SMNVEV in the germline V gene (reference sequence). V was clipped by 1 base and J by 5 bases, with 6 bases between them. The CDR3 DNA sequence: TGTGCCAGCAGTTTATGGGGGGATAATTCACCCCTCCACTTT. Its translation is CASSLWGDNSPLHF.

The rearrangement joins TRBV19 to TRBJ1-6; D unclear. The V end was cut by 3 bases, the J end by 2 bases, with 8 bases between. This CDR3 contains 15 residues. Germline CDR1 reads LNHDA; CDR2 reads SQIVND (reference sequence). Here the CDR3 DNA reads TGTGCCAGTAGTATCACGGGAACCTATAATTCACCCCTCCACTTT. It translates to CASSITGTYNSPLHF.

J is TRBJ2-3 and V is TRBV30; 7 nucleotides agree with TRBD2. This CDR3 has 14 residues. V lost 4 bases, J lost 3 bases, and 7 bases stayed unmatched. CDR1 and CDR2 from the germline V gene are GTSNPN and SVGIG (reference sequence). CDR3 nucleotide sequence: TGTGCCTGGACCTCCGGGGAGGGGACAGATACGCAGTATTTT. Translating it yields CAWTSGEGTDTQYF.

The chain carries TRBV14 and TRBJ1-2; TRBD1 matches at 12 bases. CDR1 and CDR2 (germline): SGHDN, FVKESK. The CDR3 is 17 residues long. V lost 5 bases to trimming and J lost 4 bases; unmatched junction nucleotides: 11. This chain's CDR3 is CASSYDAGTGGAYGYTF. CDR3 DNA sequence: TGTGCCAGCAGCTATGATGCCGGGACAGGGGGCGCCTATGGCTACACCTTC.

The chain carries TRBV7-3 and TRBJ1-1; no clear D gene. The CDR3 has 15 residues. Germline V CDR1 and CDR2: SGHTA, FQGTGA. V dropped 5 bases and J dropped 5 bases, with 18 bases sitting between them. The chain's CDR3 is CASSPPPPVGTEAFF. CDR3 nucleotide sequence: TGTGCCAGCAGCCCACCTCCCCCGGTCGGGACTGAAGCTTTCTTT.

This sequence joins TRBV7-2 and TRBJ1-1, with D unclear. Germline values: CDR1 SGHTA, CDR2 FQGNSA. The V gene lost 4 bases and the J gene lost 9 bases, with 18 bases spanning the gap. The CDR3 loop spans 14 amino acids. The CDR3 DNA is TGTGCCAGCAGCTCCGGGTCCGGCAGGCTGAAAGCTTTCTTT. Protein sequence: CASSSGSGRLKAFF.

This sequence joins TRBV19 and TRBJ2-3, with TRBD2 matching over 7 bases. CDR1 and CDR2 from the germline V gene are LNHDA and SQIVND (reference sequence). The CDR3 spans 14 residues. V shed 5 bases, J shed 2 bases, and the junction held 4 bases outside the gene matches. Written as DNA, the CDR3 is TGTGCCAGTAGTTCCCAGCGGGACACAGATACGCAGTATTTT. Translation gives CASSSQRDTDTQYF.

This chain links TRBV30 with TRBJ1-1; D is ambiguous. V was clipped by 4 bases and J by 4 bases, with 16 bases between them. This CDR3 region has 14 residues. The germline CDR1 and CDR2 sequences are GTSNPN and SVGIG (reference sequence). This CDR3 reads CAWMRRPATTEAFF. CDR3 nucleotides: TGTGCCTGGATGCGAAGGCCGGCGACCACTGAAGCTTTCTTT.

The rearrangement uses TRBV5-6 and TRBJ2-5; D might be TRBD1 (6 bases). Germline V gene data show CDR1 as SGHDT and CDR2 as YYEEEE. V gave up 4 bases and J gave up 3 bases, with 16 bases separating them. The CDR3 loop spans 15 amino acids. The CDR3 reads CASSPSGRGEETQYF. The CDR3 coding sequence is TGTGCCAGCAGCCCCAGCGGCAGGGGTGAAGAGACCCAGTACTTC.

V is TRBV5-8 and J is TRBJ1-4; TRBD1 matches 7 bases. CDR3 length equals 15 residues. Per germline, CDR1 SGHTS and CDR2 YDEGEE. Trimming removed 2 bases from V and 0 bases from J; junction bases left unmatched: 1. The CDR3 region is CASSFGTATNEKLFF. The CDR3 region has the DNA TGTGCCAGCAGCTTCGGGACAGCAACTAATGAAAAACTGTTTTTT.

This chain connects TRBV27 to TRBJ1-5; D uncertain. Trimming left V 2 bases short and J 9 bases short, with 11 bases between. The CDR3 spans 13 residues. Germline CDR1 is MNHEY and CDR2 is SMNVEV (reference sequence). The CDR3 loop reads CASSLGPASPQHF. The CDR3 nucleotides are TGTGCCAGCAGTTTAGGTCCGGCCTCGCCCCAGCATTTT.

This clone was found once. The chain joins TRBV6-6 to TRBJ2-5; 14 bases map to TRBD2. CDR3 size: 16 residues. Per the germline V gene, CDR1 is MNHNY and CDR2 is SVGAGI (reference sequence). V shed 7 bases, J shed 5 bases, and the junction held 9 bases outside the gene matches. CDR3 DNA sequence: TGTGCCAGCATCCCTACGACTAGCGGGGGGGCGGAGACCCAGTACTTC. It translates to CASIPTTSGGAETQYF.

The rearrangement links TRBV25-1 to TRBJ2-7, with a possible D match to TRBD2 (7 bases). This CDR3 region has 12 residues. CDR1 is MGHDK, CDR2 SYGVNS, per germline. Trimming removed 8 bases at V and 5 bases at J, with 13 bases between. CDR3 sequence (DNA): TGTGCCAGCGCAGGGGAGGGTCACGAGCAGTACTTC. Translation: CASAGEGHEQYF.